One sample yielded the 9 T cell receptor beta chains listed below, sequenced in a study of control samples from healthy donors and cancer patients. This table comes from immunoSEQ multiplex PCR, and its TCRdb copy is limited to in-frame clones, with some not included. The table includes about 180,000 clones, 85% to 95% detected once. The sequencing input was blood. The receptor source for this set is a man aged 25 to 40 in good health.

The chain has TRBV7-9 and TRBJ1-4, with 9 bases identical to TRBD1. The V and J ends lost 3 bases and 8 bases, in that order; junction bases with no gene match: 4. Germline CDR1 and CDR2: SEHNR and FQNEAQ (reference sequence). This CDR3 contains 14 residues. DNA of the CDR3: TGTGCCAGCAGCTTGGGACAGGGAGAAGAAAAACTGTTTTTT. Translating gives CASSLGQGEEKLFF.

This chain's CDR3 is CASSPILRTSGNEQFF. CDR3 DNA: TGTGCCAGCAGCCCTATTCTCAGGACCTCCGGGAATGAGCAGTTCTTC. The rearrangement joins TRBV7-9 to TRBJ2-1; D is undetermined. This CDR3 is 16 amino acids long. The germline V gene has CDR1 SEHNR and CDR2 FQNEAQ (reference sequence). V dropped 5 bases and J dropped 7 bases, with 21 bases sitting between them.

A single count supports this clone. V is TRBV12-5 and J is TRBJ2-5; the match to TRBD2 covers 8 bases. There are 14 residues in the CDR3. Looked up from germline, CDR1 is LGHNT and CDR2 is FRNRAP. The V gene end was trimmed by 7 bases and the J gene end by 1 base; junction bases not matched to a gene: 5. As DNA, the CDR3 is TGTGCTAGTGAAGAAGCGGGGGCCCAAGAGACCCAGTACTTC. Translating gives CASEEAGAQETQYF.

CDR3 residues: CASSPRDTSSTDTQYF. The CDR3 region has the DNA TGTGCCAGCTCACCACGAGACACCTCTAGCACAGATACGCAGTATTTT. The chain is built from TRBV18 and TRBJ2-3; no firm D call. Trimming took off 1 base at V and 0 bases at J, with 11 bases between the two ends. This CDR3 region has 16 residues. Germline V gives CDR1 KGHSH, CDR2 LQKENI. Full variable domain (rest looked up from reference TRBV18 and TRBJ2-3): NAGVMQNPRHLVRRRGQEARLRCSPMKGHSHVYWYRQLPEEGLKFMVYLQKENIIDESGMPKERFSAEFPKEGPSILRIQQVVRGDSAAYFCASSPRDTSSTDTQYFGPGTRLTVL.

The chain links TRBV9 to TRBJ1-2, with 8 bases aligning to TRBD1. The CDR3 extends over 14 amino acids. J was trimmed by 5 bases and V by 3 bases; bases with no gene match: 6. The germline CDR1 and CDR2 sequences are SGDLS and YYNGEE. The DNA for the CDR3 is TGTGCCAGCAGCGCTCGGACAGGGACTTATGGCTACACCTTC. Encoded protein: CASSARTGTYGYTF. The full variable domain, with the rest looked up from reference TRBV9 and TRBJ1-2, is DSGVTQTPKHLITATGQRVTLRCSPRSGDLSVYWYQQSLDQGLQFLIQYYNGEERAKGNILERFSAQQFPDLHSELNLSSLELGDSALYFCASSARTGTYGYTFGSGTRLTVV.

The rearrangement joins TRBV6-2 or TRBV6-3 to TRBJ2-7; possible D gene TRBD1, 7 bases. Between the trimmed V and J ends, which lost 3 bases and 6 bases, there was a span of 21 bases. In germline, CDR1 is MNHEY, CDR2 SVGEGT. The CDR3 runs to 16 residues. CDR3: CASSYAGGGGLGEQYF. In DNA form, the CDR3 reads TGTGCCAGCAGTTATGCAGGGGGAGGAGGATTGGGCGAGCAGTACTTC.

In DNA form, the CDR3 reads TGTGCCAGCAGCGAAAATGGCAATGCAGATACGCAGTATTTT. This encodes CASSENGNADTQYF. This chain connects TRBV6-4 to TRBJ2-3; D call uncertain. CDR1 MRHNA and CDR2 SNTAGT come from the germline V gene. The length of the CDR3 is 14 residues. V was trimmed by 6 bases and J by 4 bases, leaving 14 bases between them.

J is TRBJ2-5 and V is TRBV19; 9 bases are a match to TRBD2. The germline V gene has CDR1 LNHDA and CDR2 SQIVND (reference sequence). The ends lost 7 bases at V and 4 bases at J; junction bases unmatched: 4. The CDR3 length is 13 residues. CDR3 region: CASKKREVETQYF. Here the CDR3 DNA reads TGTGCCAGTAAAAAGCGGGAGGTAGAGACCCAGTACTTC.

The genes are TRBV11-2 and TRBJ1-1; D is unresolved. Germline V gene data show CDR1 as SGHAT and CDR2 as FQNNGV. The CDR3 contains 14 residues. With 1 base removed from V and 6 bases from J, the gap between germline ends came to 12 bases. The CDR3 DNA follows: TGTGCCAGCAGCTTAGGGTTGGGAGGATCTGAAGCTTTCTTT. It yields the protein CASSLGLGGSEAFF.